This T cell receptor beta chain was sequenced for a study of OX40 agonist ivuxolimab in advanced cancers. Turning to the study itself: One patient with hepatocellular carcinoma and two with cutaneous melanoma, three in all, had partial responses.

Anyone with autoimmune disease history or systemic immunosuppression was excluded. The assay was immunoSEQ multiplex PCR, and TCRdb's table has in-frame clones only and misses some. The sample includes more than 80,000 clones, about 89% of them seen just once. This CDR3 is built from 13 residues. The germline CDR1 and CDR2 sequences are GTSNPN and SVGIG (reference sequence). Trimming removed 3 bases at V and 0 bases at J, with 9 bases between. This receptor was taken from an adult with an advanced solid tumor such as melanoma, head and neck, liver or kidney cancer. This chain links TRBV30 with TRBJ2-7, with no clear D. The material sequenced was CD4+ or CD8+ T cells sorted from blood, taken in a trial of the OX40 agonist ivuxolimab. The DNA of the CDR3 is TGTGCCTGGAGCAGGCCGTCCTCCTACGAGCAGTACTTC. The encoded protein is CAWSRPSSYEQYF.